This entry lists 18 T cell receptor beta chains sequenced from one sample in a study of T cells in Graves' hyperthyroidism and ophthalmopathy. Researchers took RNA transcripts and amplified the TCR beta CDR3 regions from them. In the first-round RT-PCR of the TCR CDR3, the HTBI primer set was used. Via MiXCR, TCRdb re-called the multiplex PCR reads, giving one row per CDR3 protein. The data show 500,000 to 600,000 distinct CDR3 sequences, with 35% to 50% seen just once and about 40% held by the top ten. Sequenced material: peripheral blood or thyroid tissue (not recorded which). Receptors originate from an adult woman with Graves' disease, either hyperthyroidism or ophthalmopathy (not recorded which).

This clonotype was detected only a few times. The gene calls are TRBV29-1 and TRBJ2-2; 9 bases fit TRBD2. The germline V gene encodes CDR1 SQVTM and CDR2 ANQGSEA. The J segment lost 4 bases and the V segment lost 3 bases, leaving 9 bases of the junction unmatched. The CDR3 totals 16 residues. The CDR3 spells CSVERVGGGATGELFF. CDR3 DNA sequence: TGCAGCGTTGAGCGCGTTGGCGGGGGGGCCACCGGGGAGCTGTTTTTT.

The chain couples TRBV20-1 to TRBJ2-7; D gene uncertain. Germline V lookup: CDR1 DFQATT, CDR2 SNEGSKA (reference sequence). CDR3 length equals 15 residues. With 5 bases removed from V and 7 bases from J, the gap between germline ends came to 24 bases. CDR3 residues: CSAPGATDPYNEQYF. CDR3 bases: TGCAGTGCTCCCGGCGCAACGGACCCGTACAATGAGCAGTACTTC.

V and J are TRBV10-3 and TRBJ1-1, with no clear D. The CDR3 length is 12 residues. The V end lost 5 bases, the J end lost 3 bases, and 7 bases lay between the germline ends. Germline-derived CDR1 and CDR2 are ENHRY and SYGVKD. The CDR3 loop is CAISPDHTEAFF. DNA of the CDR3: TGTGCCATCAGTCCCGACCACACTGAAGCTTTCTTT.

This clonotype was counted once. This sequence joins TRBV7-3 and TRBJ2-5; D gene unclear. CDR1 and CDR2 (germline): SGHTA, FQGTGA. The CDR3 covers 14 residues. Written as DNA, the CDR3 is TGTGCTAGAGACCCCGGACGCGAGAAGGGGACCCAGTACTTC. The encoded protein is CARDPGREKGTQYF.

Remarks on this clonotype: One end of the junction varies from germline; a read error may be responsible. The chain employs TRBV19 and TRBJ1-2, with 7 bases that match TRBD1. Per germline, CDR1 LNHDA and CDR2 SQIVND (reference sequence). The length of the CDR3 is 14 residues. The CDR3 DNA reads TGTGCCAGTTGCCGGGACAGTAGCCAGGGGGGCTGCACCTTC. It encodes CASCRDSSQGGCTF. The entire variable domain, with the rest obtained from reference TRBV19 and TRBJ1-2, is as follows: DGGITQSPKYLFRKEGQNVTLSCEQNLNHDAMYWYRQDPGQGLRLIYYSQIVNDFQKGDIAEGYSVSREKKESFPLTVTSAQKNPTAFYLCASCRDSSQGGCTFGSGTRLTVV.

The rearrangement joins TRBV5-4 to TRBJ2-2; 7 bases line up with TRBD1. V gave up 3 bases and J gave up 5 bases; unmatched junction bases: 10. Germline CDR1 SGHNT, CDR2 YYREEE (reference sequence). The CDR3 is 16 amino acids. CDR3 nucleotides: TGTGCCAGCAGCTCCACGATGACAGGGTGGACCGGGGAGCTGTTTTTT. This encodes CASSSTMTGWTGELFF.

V is TRBV9 and J is TRBJ1-1; no firm D call. The V end was cut by 0 bases, the J end by 7 bases, with 10 bases between. This CDR3 spans 13 amino acids. CDR1 and CDR2 (germline): SGDLS, YYNGEE. The CDR3 DNA sequence: TGTGCCAGCAGCGTAGACGGGTGGGGTGAAGCTTTCTTT. It is translated as CASSVDGWGEAFF.

This clonotype appeared many times. The gene calls are TRBV5-4 and TRBJ2-5; TRBD1 or TRBD2 may be the D gene (5 bases each). The CDR3 runs 17 residues. V lost 4 bases to trimming and J lost 2 bases, with 21 bases between them. Germline values: CDR1 SGHNT, CDR2 YYREEE (reference sequence). The CDR3 spells CASSPPKVGVGQETQYF. The CDR3 DNA follows: TGTGCCAGCAGCCCCCCGAAGGTGGGGGTGGGGCAAGAGACCCAGTACTTC.

This clonotype is a singleton in its sample. This chain uses TRBV6-6 with TRBJ2-5; possibly TRBD1 for D (5 bases). V lost 6 bases and J 9 bases, leaving 17 bases between the germline ends. The CDR3 extends over 13 amino acids. Germline V lookup: CDR1 MNHNY, CDR2 SVGAGI (reference sequence). CDR3 region: CASRTAGRQPQYF. The CDR3 DNA is TGTGCCAGCAGAACAGCAGGGCGACAGCCCCAGTACTTC.

The V and J genes are TRBV6-1 and TRBJ2-7; the D is unclear. The CDR3 loop spans 11 amino acids. Germline lookup yields CDR1 MNHNS and CDR2 SASEGT. Trimming removed 5 bases at V and 5 bases at J, with 7 bases between. CDR3 sequence (DNA): TGTGCCAGCAGTTACGGGCACGAGCAGTACTTC. It is translated as CASSYGHEQYF.

CDR3 nucleotides: TGTGCCAGCAGCTTAGGTCCATTGGGACAGGGGATAATTGGTGGGACTGAAGCTTTCTTT. Translated, it gives CASSLGPLGQGIIGGTEAFF. The rearrangement links TRBV7-8 to TRBJ1-1, with 10 positions matching TRBD1. CDR1 and CDR2 from the germline V gene are SGHVS and FQNEAQ. The CDR3 covers 20 residues. With V trimmed by 1 base and J by 5 bases, 19 bases remained unmatched.

The chain employs TRBV10-2 and TRBJ1-5, with D possibly matching TRBD1 (5 bases). The V end was cut by 7 bases, the J end by 0 bases, with 13 bases between. Germline loops: CDR1 WSHSY, CDR2 SAAADI. This CDR3 is 15 amino acids long. CDR3 coding DNA: TGCGCCAGCAAGTTGGGGGTCGGTAGCAATCAGCCCCAGCATTTT. Translating it yields CASKLGVGSNQPQHF.

This chain joins TRBV25-1 and TRBJ1-2; 10 nucleotides line up with TRBD1. Germline V gene lookup returns CDR1 MGHDK and CDR2 SYGVNS. This CDR3 has 15 residues. With 6 bases clipped from V and 0 bases from J, the junction kept 4 bases outside the gene matches. The CDR3 DNA reads as TGTGCCAGCAGAGGGACAGGGGCTTCTAACTATGGCTACACCTTC. Amino acid sequence: CASRGTGASNYGYTF.

In this sample, this clonotype turned up a few times. The V call is TRBV28, the J call TRBJ2-7; a possible D gene is TRBD2 (5 bases). The CDR3 spans 13 residues. Germline assignment: CDR1 MDHEN and CDR2 SYDVKM. V lost 1 base, J lost 5 bases, and 9 bases lay in between. The DNA for the CDR3 is TGTGCCAGCAGTTTATCCTGGCGGGACGAGCAGTACTTC. Protein product: CASSLSWRDEQYF.

V is TRBV3-1 and J is TRBJ1-2, with 8 bases that match TRBD1. Per germline, CDR1 LGHDT and CDR2 YNNKEL (reference sequence). V lost 3 bases and J lost 5; bases outside the gene matches: 5. The CDR3 is made up of 14 amino acids. This CDR3 is CASSHPTGEYGYTF. The CDR3, as DNA: TGTGCCAGCAGCCACCCGACAGGGGAGTATGGCTACACCTTC.

This clonotype was found many times. V is TRBV14 and J is TRBJ1-6; D unresolved. Germline CDR1 is SGHDN and CDR2 is FVKESK. The CDR3 contains 13 residues. Trimming stripped 1 base from V and 8 bases from J, with 6 bases between. The CDR3: CASSQVNYSPLHF. The CDR3 DNA reads TGTGCCAGCAGCCAAGTAAACTATTCACCCCTCCACTTT.

The rearrangement links TRBV7-2 to TRBJ1-1; D might be TRBD1 (5 bases). The CDR3 sequence is 15 residues long. V dropped 6 bases and J dropped 0 bases, with 14 bases sitting between them. The germline V gene encodes CDR1 SGHTA and CDR2 FQGNSA. This CDR3 reads CASRAMGLLNTEAFF. The CDR3 nucleotides read TGTGCCAGCAGGGCGATGGGACTGTTGAACACTGAAGCTTTCTTT.

This chain's CDR3 is CASSVSSGNQEQYF. Here the CDR3 DNA reads TGTGCCAGCAGCGTATCTAGCGGGAATCAAGAGCAGTACTTC. The rearrangement links TRBV7-8 to TRBJ2-7; 9 bases fit TRBD2. Germline V CDR1 and CDR2: SGHVS, FQNEAQ. The CDR3 consists of 14 residues. V lost 5 bases to trimming and J lost 7 bases; unmatched junction nucleotides: 9.